The 22 T cell receptor beta chains in this list originate from one sample, sequenced in a study of breast tumors, draining lymph nodes, adjacent tissues. From the multiplex PCR reads, TCRdb called clonotypes with MiXCR, one entry per CDR3 protein. The sample has 270,000 or so distinct CDR3 sequences; around 30% are singletons. Samples came from axillary lymph nodes draining the breast cancer. Sequencing was carried out using axillary lymph node tissue. These receptors originate from a female donor with breast cancer. Some clones in this sample may be carry-over from other donors' samples.

This clonotype was observed a handful of times. The CDR3 loop is CASMFAGELFF. Here the CDR3 DNA reads TGTGCCAGCATGTTCGCCGGGGAGCTGTTTTTT. V is TRBV12-3 or TRBV12-4 and J is TRBJ2-2; D gene uncertain. The CDR3 runs 11 residues. The ends were cut back, 7 bases at V and 6 bases at J, with 6 bases in the middle.

A note on this clonotype: This sequence may be a read error, since a much larger clone differs from it by one base. The chain joins TRBV12-3 or TRBV12-4 to TRBJ2-1, with 9 bases that match TRBD2. The CDR3 extends over 18 amino acids. V trimming: 3 bases; J trimming: 8 bases; junction bases outside the gene matches: 17. The CDR3 here is CASSFGGKGSGRRHEQFF. The CDR3 bases are TGTGCCAGCAGTTTCGGAGGGAAAGGTAGCGGGAGAAGGCATGAGCAGTTCTTC.

This clonotype has ten or more counts. The chain has TRBV3-2 and TRBJ2-3; no check of the table's D call, TRBD1, against the DNA was made. TRBV3-2 is shown as a pseudogene. CDR3 length equals 15 residues. The CDR3 DNA is TGTGCCAGCAGCCAAGGGGTAGCCCCCACAGATACGCAGTATTTT. This gives the protein CASSQGVAPTDTQYF.

This clonotype was detected many times. The chain couples TRBV9 to TRBJ2-7, with D possibly matching TRBD1 (5 bases). This CDR3 region has 12 residues. The ends were cut back, 5 bases at V and 4 bases at J, with 10 bases in the middle. The germline V gene encodes CDR1 SGDLS and CDR2 YYNGEE. CDR3 loop: CASSPGMYEQYF. CDR3 nucleotide sequence: TGTGCCAGCAGTCCAGGGATGTACGAGCAGTACTTC. Based on the CDR3 plus reference TRBV9 and TRBJ2-7, the full variable domain is DSGVTQTPKHLITATGQRVTLRCSPRSGDLSVYWYQQSLDQGLQFLIQYYNGEERAKGNILERFSAQQFPDLHSELNLSSLELGDSALYFCASSPGMYEQYFGPGTRLTVT.

V usage is TRBV20-1 and J usage is TRBJ2-2, with TRBD1 identical over 7 bases. The CDR3 sequence is 14 residues long. Germline lookup yields CDR1 DFQATT and CDR2 SNEGSKA (reference sequence). The ends lost 4 bases at V and 2 bases at J; junction bases unmatched: 4. CDR3 in amino acids: CSAIGTANTGELFF. In DNA form, the CDR3 reads TGCAGTGCTATCGGGACAGCAAACACCGGGGAGCTGTTTTTT.

About this clonotype: A much larger clone sits a single nucleotide away, making a read error possible. The chain employs TRBV20-1 and TRBJ2-7; TRBD2 aligns across 9 bases. V shed 2 bases, J shed 6 bases, and the junction held 8 bases outside the gene matches. The CDR3 contains 14 residues. In germline, CDR1 is DFQATT, CDR2 SNEGSKA (reference sequence). CDR3 in DNA: TGCAGTGCTAGACCTCCCGGGACTAGCTCCGAGCAGTACTTC. Amino acid sequence: CSARPPGTSSEQYF.

The rearrangement joins TRBV5-1 to TRBJ1-2, with unresolved D. V shed 6 bases and J shed 3 bases, with 9 bases lying between them. Germline V gives CDR1 SGHRS, CDR2 YFSETQ. CDR3 length: 12 residues. The CDR3 sequence: CASIAEDYGYTF. CDR3 bases: TGCGCCAGCATCGCAGAGGACTATGGCTACACCTTC.

This clonotype occurred once. It may be a read error: a sequence one base away is much more abundant. The chain is built from TRBV6-6 and TRBJ2-2; TRBD2 is a possible D gene (5 bases). CDR1 MNHNY and CDR2 SVGAGI come from the germline V gene (reference sequence). This CDR3 is built from 15 residues. CDR3 residues: CASSYSGVNTEELFF. CDR3 coding DNA: TGTGCCAGCAGTTACTCCGGGGTGAACACCGAGGAGCTGTTTTTT.

The chain is built from TRBV12-3 or TRBV12-4 and TRBJ1-4; 8 nucleotides align to TRBD1. The CDR3 length is 16 residues. With V trimmed by 6 bases and J by 8 bases, 14 bases remained unmatched. CDR3 protein: CASSGWDRRKSEKLFF. The CDR3 DNA sequence: TGTGCCAGCAGCGGCTGGGACAGGAGGAAGAGCGAAAAACTGTTTTTT.

The chain has TRBV27 and TRBJ2-5; the match to TRBD1 covers 7 bases. From germline, CDR1 is MNHEY and CDR2 SMNVEV (reference sequence). This CDR3 spans 14 amino acids. With 5 bases clipped from V and 4 bases from J, the junction kept 7 bases outside the gene matches. Here the CDR3 reads CASSINRGRETQYF. CDR3 in DNA: TGTGCCAGCAGTATAAACAGGGGTCGAGAGACCCAGTACTTC.

This clonotype showed up just a few times. Being one base from a much bigger clone, this may be a read error. This rearrangement joins TRBV6-6 to TRBJ2-2, with D perhaps TRBD2 (5 bases). With 5 bases removed from V and 9 bases from J, the gap between germline ends came to 10 bases. Germline V gene lookup returns CDR1 MNHNY and CDR2 SVGAGI (reference sequence). This CDR3 comprises 12 residues. The CDR3 coding sequence is TGTGCCAGCAGTCGACTAACCCGGGAGCTGTTTTTT. The encoded protein is CASSRLTRELFF.

This chain links TRBV13 with TRBJ2-2; D remains ambiguous. Trimming took off 1 base at V and 11 bases at J, with 17 bases between the two ends. Germline loops: CDR1 PRHDT, CDR2 FYEKMQ (reference sequence). CDR3 length: 15 amino acids. CDR3 sequence: CASSLAAPRPGELFF. DNA of the CDR3: TGTGCCAGCAGCTTAGCGGCCCCCCGCCCGGGCGAGCTGTTTTTT.

Many counts were recorded for this clonotype. This sequence joins TRBV20-1 and TRBJ2-5, with a tentative D call TRBD2 (5 bases). The CDR3 extends over 15 amino acids. The V gene lost 2 bases and the J gene lost 4 bases, with 17 bases spanning the gap. Germline lookup yields CDR1 DFQATT and CDR2 SNEGSKA (reference sequence). The chain's CDR3 is CSARSSGKGRETQYF. Written as DNA, the CDR3 is TGCAGTGCTAGAAGTTCGGGGAAGGGTCGAGAGACCCAGTACTTC.

This clonotype was found many times. The rearrangement uses TRBV20-1 and TRBJ2-7, with D uncertain. The CDR3 length is 13 residues. Trimming took 1 base from V and 0 from J, leaving 7 bases between them. Per germline, CDR1 DFQATT and CDR2 SNEGSKA (reference sequence). Written as DNA, the CDR3 is TGCAGTGCTAGAGCGGCTAGCTCCTACGAGCAGTACTTC. Protein product: CSARAASSYEQYF.

V usage is TRBV10-3 and J usage is TRBJ2-3, with 13 bases matching TRBD2. Germline V CDR1 and CDR2: ENHRY, SYGVKD. V lost 3 bases to trimming and J lost 5 bases; unmatched junction nucleotides: 5. This CDR3 is 16 amino acids long. CDR3 amino acids: CAISDGLAGAGDTQYF. The DNA for the CDR3 is TGTGCCATCAGTGATGGACTAGCGGGAGCGGGAGATACGCAGTATTTT.

This clonotype came up many times. CDR3 in amino acids: CASSSWLAGAGEQFF. The CDR3 DNA reads as TGTGCCAGCAGCTCGTGGTTAGCGGGAGCGGGCGAGCAGTTCTTC. This chain links TRBV5-8 with TRBJ2-1; 9 nucleotides match TRBD2. The CDR3 covers 15 residues. V trimming: 3 bases; J trimming: 10 bases; junction bases outside the gene matches: 11. The germline gives CDR1 SGHTS, CDR2 YDEGEE.

This clonotype was detected many times. This rearrangement joins TRBV4-3 to TRBJ2-2; 9 nucleotides match TRBD2. V shed 1 base and J 6 bases; nucleotides not matched to a gene: 3. Germline V gene lookup returns CDR1 LGHNA and CDR2 YSLEER. CDR3 length equals 15 residues. As DNA, the CDR3 is TGCGCCAGCAGCCAAGGACTAGCGGTACCCGGGGAGCTGTTTTTT. Protein sequence: CASSQGLAVPGELFF.

This clonotype was recorded at least ten times. The chain joins TRBV4-1 to TRBJ2-7; D is uncertain. Germline CDR1 MGHRA, CDR2 YSYEKL. Trimming took off 3 bases at V and 0 bases at J, with 6 bases between the two ends. The CDR3 consists of 13 residues. The CDR3, as DNA: TGCGCCAGCAGCCAGCAGGCCTCCTACGAGCAGTACTTC. Translation gives CASSQQASYEQYF.

At least ten counts were recorded for this clonotype. The chain couples TRBV19 to TRBJ2-3, with D possibly matching TRBD2 (5 bases). Germline V gene sequence: CDR1 LNHDA, CDR2 SQIVND (reference sequence). The CDR3 totals 15 residues. The ends were cut back, 1 base at V and 2 bases at J, with 10 bases in the middle. Here the CDR3 DNA reads TGTGCCAGTAGTATAGCGGTTCTAGCCACAGATACGCAGTATTTT. It is translated as CASSIAVLATDTQYF.

This clonotype turned up a few times. The chain joins TRBV6-5 to TRBJ1-2, with D possibly TRBD1 on 6 matching bases. This CDR3 spans 15 amino acids. The V end lost 5 bases, the J end lost 4 bases, and 17 bases lay between the germline ends. In germline, CDR1 is MNHEY, CDR2 SVGAGI. Here the CDR3 DNA reads TGTGCCAGCAGTCACCGGACAGACCTAGCCTATGGCTACACCTTC. This codes for CASSHRTDLAYGYTF.

There are many counts of this clonotype. J is TRBJ2-1 and V is TRBV4-3; D may correspond to TRBD1 or TRBD2 (5 bases each). Trimming pared 4 bases from V and 2 bases from J, leaving 15 bases between. The germline V gene has CDR1 LGHNA and CDR2 YSLEER. The CDR3 contains 16 residues. The CDR3 loop is CASSPGTRRTYNEQFF. The CDR3 region has the DNA TGCGCCAGCAGCCCCGGGACCCGAAGGACCTACAATGAGCAGTTCTTC.

This clonotype was seen a few times. A clone one base away is much larger, so this may be a read error. In this CDR3 the conserved last residue, phenylalanine or tryptophan, is missing, so a read error is likely. The chain employs TRBV9 and TRBJ2-7; no clear D. Per germline, CDR1 SGDLS and CDR2 YYNGEE. The CDR3 extends over 13 amino acids. Trimming cost V 2 bases and J 7 bases, with 13 bases left between them. The CDR3 loop reads CASSVSSQGEQYS. CDR3 DNA: TGTGCCAGCAGCGTCAGTTCTCAAGGAGAGCAGTACTCC.